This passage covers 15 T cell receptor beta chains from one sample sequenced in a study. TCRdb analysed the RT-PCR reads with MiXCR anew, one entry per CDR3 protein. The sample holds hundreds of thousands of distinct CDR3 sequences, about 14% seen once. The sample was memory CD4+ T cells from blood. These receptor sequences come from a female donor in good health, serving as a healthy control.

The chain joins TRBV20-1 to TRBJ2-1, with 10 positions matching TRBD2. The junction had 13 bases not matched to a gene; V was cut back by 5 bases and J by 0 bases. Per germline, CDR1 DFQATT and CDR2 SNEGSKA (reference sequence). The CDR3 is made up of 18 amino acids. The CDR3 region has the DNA TGCAGTGCTCCTCCTAGCGGGAGCGGCATAGGCTCCTACAATGAGCAGTTCTTC. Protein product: CSAPPSGSGIGSYNEQFF.

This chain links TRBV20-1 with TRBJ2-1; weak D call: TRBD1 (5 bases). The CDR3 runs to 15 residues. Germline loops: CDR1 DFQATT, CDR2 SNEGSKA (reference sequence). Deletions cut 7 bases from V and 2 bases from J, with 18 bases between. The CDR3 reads CSVRAQGGTYNEQFF. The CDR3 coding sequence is TGCAGTGTCCGAGCCCAGGGCGGAACCTACAATGAGCAGTTCTTC.

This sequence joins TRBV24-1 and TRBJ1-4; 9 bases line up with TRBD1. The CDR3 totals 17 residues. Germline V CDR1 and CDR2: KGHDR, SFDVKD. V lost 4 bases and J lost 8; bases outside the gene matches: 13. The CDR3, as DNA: TGTGCCACCAGTGACGCACTGGACAGGGGATTAAGGGAAAAACTGTTTTTT. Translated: CATSDALDRGLREKLFF.

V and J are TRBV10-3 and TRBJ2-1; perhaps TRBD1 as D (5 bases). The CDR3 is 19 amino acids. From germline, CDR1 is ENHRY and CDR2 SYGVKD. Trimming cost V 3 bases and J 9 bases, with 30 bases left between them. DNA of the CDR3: TGTGCCATCAGTGACCGGACACCGATCAGCCTTTTAGGGTTTTTTGAGCAGTTCTTC. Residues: CAISDRTPISLLGFFEQFF.

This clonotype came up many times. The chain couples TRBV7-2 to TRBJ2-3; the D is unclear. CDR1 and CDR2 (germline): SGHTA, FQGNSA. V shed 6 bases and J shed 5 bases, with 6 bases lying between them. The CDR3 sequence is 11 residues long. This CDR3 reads CASRIGDTQYF. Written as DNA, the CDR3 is TGTGCCAGCAGAATCGGAGATACGCAGTATTTT.

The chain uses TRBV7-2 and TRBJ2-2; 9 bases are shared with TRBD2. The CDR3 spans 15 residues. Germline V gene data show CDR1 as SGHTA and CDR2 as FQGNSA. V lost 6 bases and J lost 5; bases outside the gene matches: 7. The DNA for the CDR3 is TGTGCCAGCAGGTGGCTAGCGGGGTTTACCGGGGAGCTGTTTTTT. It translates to CASRWLAGFTGELFF. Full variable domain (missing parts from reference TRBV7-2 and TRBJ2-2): GAGVSQSPSNKVTEKGKDVELRCDPISGHTALYWYRQSLGQGLEFLIYFQGNSAPDKSGLPSDRFSAERTGGSVSTLTIQRTQQEDSAVYLCASRWLAGFTGELFFGEGSRLTVL.

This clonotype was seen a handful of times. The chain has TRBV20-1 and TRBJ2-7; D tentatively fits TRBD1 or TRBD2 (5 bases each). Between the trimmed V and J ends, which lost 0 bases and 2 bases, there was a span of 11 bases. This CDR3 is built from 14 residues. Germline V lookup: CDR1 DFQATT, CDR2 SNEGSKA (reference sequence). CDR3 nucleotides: TGCAGTGCTAGAGACGGGGCAAACCCCTACGAGCAGTACTTC. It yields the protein CSARDGANPYEQYF.

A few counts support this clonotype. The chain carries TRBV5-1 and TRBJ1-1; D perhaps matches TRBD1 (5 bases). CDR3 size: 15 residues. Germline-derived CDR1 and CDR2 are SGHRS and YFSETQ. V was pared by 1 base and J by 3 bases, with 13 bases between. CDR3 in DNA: TGCGCCAGCAGCTTGTCGGGGGGGGAGGACACTGAAGCTTTCTTT. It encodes CASSLSGGEDTEAFF.

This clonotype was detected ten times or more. CDR3: CASSLSPGLAGELEQYF. For the CDR3, the DNA is TGTGCCAGCAGTTTATCCCCGGGACTAGCGGGAGAGTTGGAGCAGTACTTC. V and J are TRBV27 and TRBJ2-7, with 14 bases fitting TRBD2. The ends lost 0 bases at V and 7 bases at J; junction bases unmatched: 8. This CDR3 contains 17 residues. Germline V gene sequence: CDR1 MNHEY, CDR2 SMNVEV (reference sequence).

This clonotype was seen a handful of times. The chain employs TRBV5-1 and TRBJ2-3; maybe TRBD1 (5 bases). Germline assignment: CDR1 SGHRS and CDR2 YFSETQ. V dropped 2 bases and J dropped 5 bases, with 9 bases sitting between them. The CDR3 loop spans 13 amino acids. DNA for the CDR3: TGCGCCAGCAGCTTACAGGATTTAGATACGCAGTATTTT. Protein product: CASSLQDLDTQYF.

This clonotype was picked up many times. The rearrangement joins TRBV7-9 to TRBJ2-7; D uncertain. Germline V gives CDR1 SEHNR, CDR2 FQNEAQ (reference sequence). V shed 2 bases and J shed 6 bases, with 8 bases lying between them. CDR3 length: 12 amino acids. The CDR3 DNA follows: TGTGCCAGCAGCTTAAGCAGCCCCGAGCAGTACTTC. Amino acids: CASSLSSPEQYF.

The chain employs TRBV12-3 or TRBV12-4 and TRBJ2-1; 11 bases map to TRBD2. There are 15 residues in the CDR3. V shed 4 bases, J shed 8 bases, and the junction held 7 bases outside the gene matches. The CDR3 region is CASSWVAGGGDEQFF. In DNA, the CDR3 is TGTGCCAGCAGTTGGGTAGCGGGAGGGGGGGATGAGCAGTTCTTC.

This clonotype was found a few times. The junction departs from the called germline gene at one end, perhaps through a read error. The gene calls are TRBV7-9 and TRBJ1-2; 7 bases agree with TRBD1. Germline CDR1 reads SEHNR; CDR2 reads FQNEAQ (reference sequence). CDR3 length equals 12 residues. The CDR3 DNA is TGTGCCAGCAGCTTAGAGCCGGGGACAGCCCTCTTC. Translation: CASSLEPGTALF.

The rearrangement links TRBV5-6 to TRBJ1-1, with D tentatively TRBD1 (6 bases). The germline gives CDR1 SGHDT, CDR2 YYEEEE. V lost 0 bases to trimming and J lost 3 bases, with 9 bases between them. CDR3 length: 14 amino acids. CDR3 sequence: CASSLGGRDTEAFF. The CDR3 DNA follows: TGTGCCAGCAGCTTGGGGGGGCGAGACACTGAAGCTTTCTTT. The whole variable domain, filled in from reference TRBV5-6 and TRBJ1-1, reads DAGVTQSPTHLIKTRGQQVTLRCSPKSGHDTVSWYQQALGQGPQFIFQYYEEEERQRGNFPDRFSGHQFPNYSSELNVNALLLGDSALYLCASSLGGRDTEAFFGQGTRLTVV.

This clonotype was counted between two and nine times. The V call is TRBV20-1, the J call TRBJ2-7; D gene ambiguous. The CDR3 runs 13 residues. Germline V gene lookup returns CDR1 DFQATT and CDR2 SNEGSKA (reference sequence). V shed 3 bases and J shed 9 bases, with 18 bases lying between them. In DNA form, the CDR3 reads TGCAGTGCTAGGAGAACGGACCGTCCTGCGCAGTACTTC. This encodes CSARRTDRPAQYF.